Detailed here is one T cell receptor (beta chain). These data are taken from a study of T cell responses to AZD1222 COVID-19 vaccine. Clones were read by immunoSEQ multiplex PCR, and TCRdb kept only the in-frame ones, dropping some. Altogether some 64,000 clones are present, around nine tenths being singletons, with the ten largest covering approximately 6.3%. The source is an adult who received the MenACWY meningococcal vaccine as a control. The source was peripheral blood, collected 28 days after the second dose of the MenACWY control vaccine.

This CDR3 is CASSAMLGGNTEAFF. In nucleotides, the CDR3 is TGTGCCAGCAGCGCTATGCTAGGGGGGAACACTGAAGCTTTCTTT. The chain uses TRBV9 and TRBJ1-1; D possibly corresponds to TRBD1 (6 bases). The V end was cut by 3 bases, the J end by 1 base, with 13 bases between. The CDR3 contains 15 residues. Per the germline V gene, CDR1 is SGDLS and CDR2 is YYNGEE.